This T cell receptor beta chain originates from a study of glioma-infiltrating T cells. Study-wide results and caveats: Above-expected tissue-blood divergence occurred in all gliomas, most in low-grade ones. Very few CDR3 sequences were shared between tissue and blood.

Amplification of TCR alpha and beta CDR3 regions from RNA used iRepertoire nested multiplex PCR. One-step reverse transcription and amplification started from approximately 100-400 ng of tissue mRNA or PBMC total RNA. In TCRdb, the multiplex PCR reads were re-called with MiXCR into one record per CDR3 protein. The sample consists of some 180,000 distinct CDR3 sequences, about 31% of them appearing once. Notes on this clonotype: Its antigen is still unknown. Given a much more abundant clone one base away, this may be a read error.

The receptor was isolated from a human donor with low-grade glioma or glioblastoma, undergoing nonglioma brain surgery, or in good health (not recorded which). The sample taken for sequencing was glioma tissue, nonneoplastic brain tissue, or PBMCs (not recorded which).

CDR3 residues: CASSLGTSGQSGDEQFF. The DNA for the CDR3 is TGTGCCAGCAGCTTGGGGACTAGCGGACAAAGTGGAGATGAGCAGTTCTTC. The chain links TRBV7-9 to TRBJ2-1, with TRBD2 matching 11 bases. The CDR3 sequence is 17 residues long. The V gene end was trimmed by 3 bases and the J gene end by 8 bases; junction bases not matched to a gene: 12. Germline lookup yields CDR1 SEHNR and CDR2 FQNEAQ (reference sequence).